These 23 T cell receptor beta chains originate from one sample sequenced in a study of PD-L1 blockade in urothelial cancer. Time point given: pretreatment peripheral blood. The method was immunoSEQ multiplex PCR; TCRdb's version includes in-frame clones alone and lacks a portion of them. The sample has 65,000 to 90,000 clones; about 83% are singletons. This material consisted of PBMCs, taken around atezolizumab (anti-PD-L1) treatment. The origin of the receptors is a woman aged 70-85 years with urothelial cancer.

The CDR3 DNA sequence: TGTGCCAGCAGCTCCGGAATAACAGATGAAAAACTGTTTTTT. Translated, it gives CASSSGITDEKLFF. This chain uses TRBV7-2 with TRBJ1-4, with unresolved D. Trimming pared 4 bases from V and 6 bases from J, leaving 12 bases between. The CDR3 covers 14 residues. Germline CDR1 reads SGHTA; CDR2 reads FQGNSA. Filled out from reference TRBV7-2 and TRBJ1-4, the complete variable domain reads GAGVSQSPSNKVTEKGKDVELRCDPISGHTALYWYRQSLGQGLEFLIYFQGNSAPDKSGLPSDRFSAERTGGSVSTLTIQRTQQEDSAVYLCASSSGITDEKLFFGSGTQLSVL.

This rearrangement joins TRBV19 to TRBJ1-2, with a possible D match to TRBD1 (5 bases). Deletions cut 9 bases from V and 7 bases from J, with 21 bases between. The CDR3 contains 14 residues. Germline V lookup: CDR1 LNHDA, CDR2 SQIVND (reference sequence). Here the CDR3 reads CASNAVGRDGGYTF. The CDR3 nucleotides read TGTGCCAGCAATGCCGTGGGCAGGGATGGTGGCTACACCTTC.

J is TRBJ2-1 and V is TRBV4-3; 7 nucleotides line up with TRBD2. Unmatched junction bases numbered 6, after V lost 4 bases and J lost 3 bases. This CDR3 comprises 15 residues. Per the germline V gene, CDR1 is LGHNA and CDR2 is YSLEER. CDR3 coding DNA: TGCGCCAGCAGCCCGGGAGGTTCTTACTACAATGAGCAGTTCTTC. Amino acids: CASSPGGSYYNEQFF.

This clone occurred a few times. The rearrangement joins TRBV19 to TRBJ1-5; TRBD1 matches at 8 bases. The germline V gene has CDR1 LNHDA and CDR2 SQIVND (reference sequence). The V segment lost 2 bases and the J segment 2 bases; nucleotides outside the gene matches: 8. The CDR3 has 17 residues. In DNA form, the CDR3 reads TGTGCCAGTAGTATACGAGGCAGGGGGCTGGGCAATCAGCCCCAGCATTTT. Its translation is CASSIRGRGLGNQPQHF.

This clone has a handful of counts. The V gene is TRBV6-6, the J gene TRBJ1-5, with a weak D call TRBD1 (6 bases). V lost 7 bases to trimming and J lost 6 bases, with 13 bases between them. Germline V gene sequence: CDR1 MNHNY, CDR2 SVGAGI (reference sequence). CDR3 size: 13 residues. The CDR3 nucleotides read TGTGCCAGCAACCTACAGGGCCCTCAGCCCCAGCATTTT. Encoded protein: CASNLQGPQPQHF.

This chain uses TRBV19 with TRBJ1-4; D gene uncertain. Germline CDR1 is LNHDA and CDR2 is SQIVND (reference sequence). With 2 bases removed from V and 4 bases from J, the gap between germline ends came to 11 bases. There are 15 residues in the CDR3. This CDR3 reads CASSIPGQNNEKLFF. The DNA for the CDR3 is TGTGCCAGTAGTATACCTGGGCAGAATAATGAAAAACTGTTTTTT.

The chain recombines TRBV6-6 with TRBJ1-1; unclear D gene. Germline V gene lookup returns CDR1 MNHNY and CDR2 SVGAGI (reference sequence). The V end was cut by 11 bases, the J end by 5 bases, with 9 bases between. The CDR3 contains 10 residues. This CDR3 reads CAAEGTEAFF. The CDR3 DNA is TGTGCCGCCGAGGGAACTGAAGCTTTCTTT.

DNA of the CDR3: TGTGCCAGCAGCCTTCCCAGCGGGGAGACCCAGTACTTC. The encoded protein is CASSLPSGETQYF. The chain links TRBV5-5 to TRBJ2-5, with D possibly TRBD2 on 6 matching bases. CDR1 and CDR2 from the germline V gene are SGHKS and YYEKEE (reference sequence). CDR3 size: 13 residues. The V end was cut by 4 bases, the J end by 5 bases, with 12 bases between.

CDR3 nucleotide sequence: TGCGCCAGCAGCTTGGACCCGGTCACCGGGGAGCTGTTTTTT. Encoded protein: CASSLDPVTGELFF. The V gene is TRBV5-1, the J gene TRBJ2-2; no clear D gene. This CDR3 has 14 residues. Germline-derived CDR1 and CDR2 are SGHRS and YFSETQ. V was trimmed by 0 bases and J by 4 bases, leaving 7 bases between them.

Only a few counts were recorded for this clone. The chain couples TRBV27 to TRBJ2-1, with TRBD2 matching over 11 bases. Germline CDR1 and CDR2: MNHEY and SMNVEV (reference sequence). V lost 2 bases to trimming and J lost 7 bases; unmatched junction nucleotides: 10. This CDR3 has 17 residues. In nucleotides, the CDR3 is TGTGCCAGCAGTTTAACGTTCCTAGCGGGGGGAGGGAATGAGCAGTTCTTC. Protein product: CASSLTFLAGGGNEQFF.

The chain employs TRBV7-9 and TRBJ2-7; 8 bases fit TRBD1. V gave up 4 bases and J gave up 0 bases; unmatched junction bases: 5. This CDR3 spans 15 amino acids. Germline V gene sequence: CDR1 SEHNR, CDR2 FQNEAQ (reference sequence). CDR3 nucleotide sequence: TGTGCCAGCAGCTCACGGACAGGGCTCTCCTACGAGCAGTACTTC. Protein sequence: CASSSRTGLSYEQYF.

V is TRBV18 and J is TRBJ2-1, with TRBD1 identical over 10 bases. V lost 5 bases and J lost 8; bases outside the gene matches: 9. Per the germline V gene, CDR1 is KGHSH and CDR2 is LQKENI. The CDR3 consists of 15 residues. This CDR3 reads CASSGIGQGEDEQFF. As DNA, the CDR3 is TGTGCCAGCTCAGGCATAGGACAGGGGGAGGATGAGCAGTTCTTC.

The gene calls are TRBV11-2 and TRBJ2-1; D perhaps matches TRBD2 (7 bases). This CDR3 is built from 15 residues. V shed 1 base and J shed 6 bases, with 13 bases lying between them. The germline V gene encodes CDR1 SGHAT and CDR2 FQNNGV. DNA of the CDR3: TGTGCCAGCAGCTTAGCGCTAGGGGGGGGCAATGAGCAGTTCTTC. As protein: CASSLALGGGNEQFF.

The rearrangement uses TRBV4-3 and TRBJ2-1, with 9 bases fitting TRBD2. CDR1 and CDR2 (germline): LGHNA, YSLEER. The length of the CDR3 is 13 residues. The trim removed 0 bases at V and 15 bases at J, leaving 6 bases unmatched. DNA for the CDR3: TGCGCCAGCAGCCAAGACCAGCGGGGGGCTCCGTTCTTC. Protein: CASSQDQRGAPFF.

The chain employs TRBV5-4 and TRBJ1-2, with 10 bases that match TRBD1. CDR1 and CDR2 (germline): SGHNT, YYREEE (reference sequence). The V gene end was trimmed by 0 bases and the J gene end by 7 bases; junction bases not matched to a gene: 6. CDR3 length: 15 amino acids. The CDR3 loop is CASSLDYRDRGGYTF. The CDR3 coding sequence is TGTGCCAGCAGCTTGGACTATAGGGACAGGGGTGGCTACACCTTC.

The V gene is TRBV14, the J gene TRBJ1-1, with 8 bases that match TRBD1. Germline loops: CDR1 SGHDN, CDR2 FVKESK. This CDR3 comprises 14 residues. Germline trimming cut 4 bases from V and 4 bases from J; bases unmatched to any gene: 5. CDR3 protein: CASSRTGFGTEAFF. Written as DNA, the CDR3 is TGTGCCAGCAGCCGGACAGGGTTTGGCACTGAAGCTTTCTTT.

This chain uses TRBV6-6 with TRBJ2-4, with 9 bases lining up with TRBD2. CDR3 size: 16 residues. V dropped 6 bases and J dropped 4; count of bases not matched to a gene: 10. Germline V lookup: CDR1 MNHNY, CDR2 SVGAGI (reference sequence). The DNA for the CDR3 is TGTGCCAGCAGCGGTCGGACTAGCGAGAGAAAAAACATTCAGTACTTC. Translation gives CASSGRTSERKNIQYF.

This chain uses TRBV9 with TRBJ2-6; D gene unclear. The V gene's germline CDR1 is SGDLS and CDR2 YYNGEE. V shed 1 base and J shed 0 bases, with 2 bases lying between them. The CDR3 loop spans 14 amino acids. CDR3 sequence reads: CASSVHSGANVLTF. The CDR3 DNA is TGTGCCAGCAGCGTACACTCTGGGGCCAACGTCCTGACTTTC.

This chain connects TRBV5-1 to TRBJ2-7, with 12 bases identical to TRBD2. Germline trimming cut 5 bases from V and 4 bases from J; bases unmatched to any gene: 4. This CDR3 spans 14 amino acids. CDR1 and CDR2 (germline): SGHRS, YFSETQ. The DNA of the CDR3 is TGCGCCAGCAGAACCGGGACTAGCGGGTACGAGCAGTACTTC. This gives the protein CASRTGTSGYEQYF.

This clone appeared a few times. The CDR3 DNA reads TGTGCCTGGAGTGTTTCGGGCGGGACTGAAGCTTTCTTT. It translates to CAWSVSGGTEAFF. This rearrangement joins TRBV30 to TRBJ1-1; D is undetermined. The CDR3 totals 13 residues. The germline gives CDR1 GTSNPN, CDR2 SVGIG (reference sequence). V gave up 0 bases and J gave up 5 bases, with 10 bases separating them.

The chain is built from TRBV4-3 and TRBJ2-1; TRBD2 matches 7 bases. The CDR3 is made up of 14 amino acids. The junction had 8 bases not matched to a gene; V was cut back by 8 bases and J by 4 bases. Germline CDR1 LGHNA, CDR2 YSLEER. Here the CDR3 reads CASGFSGLYNEQFF. CDR3 in DNA: TGCGCCAGCGGGTTTAGCGGGTTATACAATGAGCAGTTCTTC.

This chain links TRBV9 with TRBJ2-7; D possibly corresponds to TRBD1 (5 bases). CDR1 is SGDLS, CDR2 YYNGEE, per germline. Trimming stripped 0 bases from V and 6 bases from J, with 16 bases between. The CDR3 is 15 residues long. In DNA, the CDR3 is TGTGCCAGCAGCGTAGGTGGGGCCAGCGCTACCGAGCAGTACTTC. Its translation is CASSVGGASATEQYF.

The V and J genes are TRBV2 and TRBJ2-3; 7 nucleotides line up with TRBD1. This CDR3 has 13 amino acids. Trimming at V came to 4 bases and at J to 4 bases, leaving 2 bases not matched to a gene. Germline CDR1 and CDR2: SNHLY and FYNNEI. CDR3 amino acids: CASSGQGSDTQYF. The CDR3 bases are TGTGCCAGCAGTGGACAGGGATCAGATACGCAGTATTTT.